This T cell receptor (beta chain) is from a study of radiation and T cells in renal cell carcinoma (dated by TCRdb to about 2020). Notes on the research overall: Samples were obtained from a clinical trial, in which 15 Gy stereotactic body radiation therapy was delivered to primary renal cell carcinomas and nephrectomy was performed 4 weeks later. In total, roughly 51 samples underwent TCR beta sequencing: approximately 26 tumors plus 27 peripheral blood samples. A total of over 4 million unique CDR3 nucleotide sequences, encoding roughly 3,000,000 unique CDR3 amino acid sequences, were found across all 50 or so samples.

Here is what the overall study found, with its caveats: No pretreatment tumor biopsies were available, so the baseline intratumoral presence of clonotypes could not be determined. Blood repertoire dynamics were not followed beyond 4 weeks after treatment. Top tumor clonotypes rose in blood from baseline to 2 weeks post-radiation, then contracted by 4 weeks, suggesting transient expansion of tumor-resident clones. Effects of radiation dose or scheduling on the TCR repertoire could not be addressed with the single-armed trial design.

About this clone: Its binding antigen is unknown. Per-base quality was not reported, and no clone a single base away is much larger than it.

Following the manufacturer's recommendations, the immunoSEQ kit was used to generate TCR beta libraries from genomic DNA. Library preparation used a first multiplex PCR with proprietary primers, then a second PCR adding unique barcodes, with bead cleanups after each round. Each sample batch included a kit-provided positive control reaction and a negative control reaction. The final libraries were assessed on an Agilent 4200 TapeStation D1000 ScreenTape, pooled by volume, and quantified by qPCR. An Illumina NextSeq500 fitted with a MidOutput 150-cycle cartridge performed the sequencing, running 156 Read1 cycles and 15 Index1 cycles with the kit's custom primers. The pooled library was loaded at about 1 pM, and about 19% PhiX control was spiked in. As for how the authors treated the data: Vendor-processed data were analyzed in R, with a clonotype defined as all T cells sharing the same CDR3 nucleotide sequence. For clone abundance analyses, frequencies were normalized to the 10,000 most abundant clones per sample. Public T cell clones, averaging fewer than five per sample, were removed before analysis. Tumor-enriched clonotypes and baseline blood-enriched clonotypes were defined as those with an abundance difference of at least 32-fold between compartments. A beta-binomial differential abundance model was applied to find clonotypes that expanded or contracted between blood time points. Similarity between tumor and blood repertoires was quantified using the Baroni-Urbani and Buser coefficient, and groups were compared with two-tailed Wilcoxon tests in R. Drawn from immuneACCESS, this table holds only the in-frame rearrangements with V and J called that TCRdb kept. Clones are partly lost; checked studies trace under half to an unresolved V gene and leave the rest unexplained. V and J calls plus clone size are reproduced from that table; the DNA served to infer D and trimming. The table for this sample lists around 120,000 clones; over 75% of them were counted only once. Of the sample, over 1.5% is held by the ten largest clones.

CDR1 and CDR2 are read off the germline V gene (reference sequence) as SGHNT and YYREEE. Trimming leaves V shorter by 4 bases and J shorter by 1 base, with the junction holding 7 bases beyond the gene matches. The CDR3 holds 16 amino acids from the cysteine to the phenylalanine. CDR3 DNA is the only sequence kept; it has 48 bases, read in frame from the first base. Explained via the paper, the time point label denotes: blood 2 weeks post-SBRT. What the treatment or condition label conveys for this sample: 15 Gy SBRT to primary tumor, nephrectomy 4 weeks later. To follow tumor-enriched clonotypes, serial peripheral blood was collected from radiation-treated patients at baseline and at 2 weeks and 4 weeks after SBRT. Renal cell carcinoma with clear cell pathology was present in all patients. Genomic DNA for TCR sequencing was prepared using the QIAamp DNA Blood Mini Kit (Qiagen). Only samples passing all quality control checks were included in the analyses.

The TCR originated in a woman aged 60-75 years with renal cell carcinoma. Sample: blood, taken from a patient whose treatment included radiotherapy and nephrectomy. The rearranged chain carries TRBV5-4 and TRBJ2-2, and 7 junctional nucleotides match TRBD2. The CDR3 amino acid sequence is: CASSPGLVLNTGELFF. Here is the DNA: TGTGCCAGCAGCCCCGGACTAGTCTTGAACACCGGGGAGCTGTTTTTT.